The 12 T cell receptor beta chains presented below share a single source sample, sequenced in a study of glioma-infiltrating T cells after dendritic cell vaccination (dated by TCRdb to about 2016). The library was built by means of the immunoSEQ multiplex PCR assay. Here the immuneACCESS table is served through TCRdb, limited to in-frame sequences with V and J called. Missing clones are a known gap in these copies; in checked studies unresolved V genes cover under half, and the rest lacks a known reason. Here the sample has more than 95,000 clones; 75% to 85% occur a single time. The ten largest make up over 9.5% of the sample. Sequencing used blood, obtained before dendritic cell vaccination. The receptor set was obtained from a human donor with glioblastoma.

The CDR3 bases are TGCGCCAGCAGCCCACTTGCAGAACTAGCGGGGGGGCCGGAGACCCAGTACTTC. Amino acids: CASSPLAELAGGPETQYF. The V gene is TRBV4-1, the J gene TRBJ2-5; 13 positions agree with TRBD2. Unmatched junction bases numbered 13, after V lost 4 bases and J lost 5 bases. Germline V gene lookup returns CDR1 MGHRA and CDR2 YSYEKL. The CDR3 is made up of 18 amino acids.

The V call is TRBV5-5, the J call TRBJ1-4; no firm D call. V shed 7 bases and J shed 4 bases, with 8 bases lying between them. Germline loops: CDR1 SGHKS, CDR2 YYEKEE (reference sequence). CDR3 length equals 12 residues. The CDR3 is CASSRDNEKLFF. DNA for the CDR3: TGTGCCAGCTCGAGGGATAATGAAAAACTGTTTTTT.

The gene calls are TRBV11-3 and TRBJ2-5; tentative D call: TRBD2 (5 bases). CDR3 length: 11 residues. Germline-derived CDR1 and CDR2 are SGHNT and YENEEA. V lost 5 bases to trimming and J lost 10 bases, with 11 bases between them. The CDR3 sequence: CASSQDRGQYF. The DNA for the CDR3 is TGTGCCAGCAGCCAGGACCGGGGCCAGTACTTC.

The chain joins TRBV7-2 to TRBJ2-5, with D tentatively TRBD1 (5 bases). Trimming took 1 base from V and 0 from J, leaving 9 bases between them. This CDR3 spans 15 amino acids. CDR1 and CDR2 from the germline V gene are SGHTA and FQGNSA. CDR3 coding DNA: TGTGCCAGCAGCTTAGTAGCAGGGAACCAAGAGACCCAGTACTTC. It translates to CASSLVAGNQETQYF.

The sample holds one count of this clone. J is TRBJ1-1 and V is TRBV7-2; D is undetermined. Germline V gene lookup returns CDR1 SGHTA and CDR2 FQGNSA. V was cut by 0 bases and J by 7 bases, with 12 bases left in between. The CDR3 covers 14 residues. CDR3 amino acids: CASSLALAGFEAFF. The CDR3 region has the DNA TGTGCCAGCAGCTTAGCGCTGGCAGGCTTTGAAGCTTTCTTT.

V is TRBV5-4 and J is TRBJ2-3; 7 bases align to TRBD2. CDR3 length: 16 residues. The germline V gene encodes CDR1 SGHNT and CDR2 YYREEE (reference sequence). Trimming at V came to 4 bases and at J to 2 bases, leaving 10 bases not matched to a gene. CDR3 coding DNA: TGTGCCAGCAGCCGCAATACTGCGGGGGACACAGATACGCAGTATTTT. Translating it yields CASSRNTAGDTDTQYF.

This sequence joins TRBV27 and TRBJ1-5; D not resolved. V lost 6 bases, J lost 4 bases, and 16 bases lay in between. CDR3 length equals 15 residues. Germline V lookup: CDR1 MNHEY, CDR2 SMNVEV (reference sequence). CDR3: CASSPRRVPNQPQHF. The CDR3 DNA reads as TGTGCCAGCAGCCCCCGGCGGGTGCCTAATCAGCCCCAGCATTTT.

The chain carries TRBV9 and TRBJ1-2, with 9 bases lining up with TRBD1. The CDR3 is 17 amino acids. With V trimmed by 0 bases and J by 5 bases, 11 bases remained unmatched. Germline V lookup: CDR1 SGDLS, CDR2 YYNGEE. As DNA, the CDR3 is TGTGCCAGCAGCGTAGCCGCCCGGCCGACAGGGGGTTATGGCTACACCTTC. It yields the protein CASSVAARPTGGYGYTF.

DNA for the CDR3: TGTGCTAGTGGGGGAGACAGGGGAAGCTCCTATAATTCACCCCTCCACTTT. Translated: CASGGDRGSSYNSPLHF. The genes are TRBV12-5 and TRBJ1-6; the match to TRBD1 covers 8 bases. V lost 6 bases, J lost 0 bases, and 7 bases stayed unmatched. The CDR3 totals 17 residues. Germline CDR1 reads LGHNT; CDR2 reads FRNRAP.

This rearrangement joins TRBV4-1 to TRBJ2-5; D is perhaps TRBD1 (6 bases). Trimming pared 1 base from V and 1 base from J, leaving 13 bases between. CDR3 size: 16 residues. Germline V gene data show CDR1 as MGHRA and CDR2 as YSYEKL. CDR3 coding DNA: TGCGCCAGCAGCCAAGTAGGGACACACTTCCAAGAGACCCAGTACTTC. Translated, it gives CASSQVGTHFQETQYF.

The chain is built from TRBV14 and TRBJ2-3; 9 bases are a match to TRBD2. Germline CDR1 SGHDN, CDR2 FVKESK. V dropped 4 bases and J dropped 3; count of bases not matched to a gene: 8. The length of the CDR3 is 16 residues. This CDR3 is CASSLNGRGGTDTQYF. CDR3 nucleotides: TGTGCCAGCAGCCTAAATGGGCGGGGGGGGACAGATACGCAGTATTTT.

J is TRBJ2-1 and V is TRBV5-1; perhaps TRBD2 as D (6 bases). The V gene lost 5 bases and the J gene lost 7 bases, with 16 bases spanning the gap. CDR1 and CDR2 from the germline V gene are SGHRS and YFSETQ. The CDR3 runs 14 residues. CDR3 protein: CASRPAPGGNEQFF. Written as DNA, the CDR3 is TGCGCCAGCAGACCTGCTCCCGGGGGAAATGAGCAGTTCTTC.